Presented here are 22 T cell receptor beta chains from one specimen sequenced in a study of metastatic and nonmetastatic thyroid tumors (dated by TCRdb to the early 2020s). The library relied on PCR. Instrument used: Illumina HiSeq 4000. The raw public data were reprocessed by TCRdb itself: fastp quality trimming at Q25, MiXCR clonotype calling, in-frame beta chains only. The sample profile shows 30,000 to 45,000 clones; around 47% of them were found once. The top ten clonotypes cover approximately 24% of the sample. Before undergoing thyroid surgery, none of the patients had been given any kind of treatment. The sequencing sample was made of tumor tissue. These receptors all stem from a male donor with papillary thyroid cancer or a benign thyroid nodule (not recorded which). Some clones in this sample may be carry-over from other donors' samples.

The J gene is TRBJ2-7, the V gene TRBV13, with 8 bases fitting TRBD2. The trim removed 5 bases at V and 7 bases at J, leaving 13 bases unmatched. Looked up from germline, CDR1 is PRHDT and CDR2 is FYEKMQ (reference sequence). This CDR3 is 15 amino acids long. CDR3 sequence: CASSPQSGGLNEQYF. The CDR3 DNA sequence: TGTGCCAGCAGCCCCCAATCGGGGGGGTTGAATGAGCAGTACTTC.

This clone was observed a handful of times. CDR3 in amino acids: CASSGLHSSGNTIYF. Written as DNA, the CDR3 is TGTGCCAGCAGTGGACTACACAGCTCTGGAAACACCATATATTTT. The V gene is TRBV28, the J gene TRBJ1-3; D unresolved. The germline CDR1 and CDR2 sequences are MDHEN and SYDVKM. The CDR3 covers 15 residues. Trimming took 5 bases from V and 0 from J, leaving 11 bases between them.

This clone was counted only a few times. The chain recombines TRBV28 with TRBJ2-1; 9 positions agree with TRBD1. Germline CDR1 reads MDHEN; CDR2 reads SYDVKM. Trimming at V came to 5 bases and at J to 6 bases, leaving 17 bases not matched to a gene. The CDR3 has 18 residues. The CDR3 reads CASSRGWDGQGRFNEQFF. CDR3 nucleotides: TGTGCCAGCAGTCGGGGATGGGATGGACAGGGGAGGTTCAATGAGCAGTTCTTC.

The chain carries TRBV20-1 and TRBJ2-2; 8 bases align to TRBD2. Trimming took 7 bases from V and 3 from J; bases not matched to a gene: 10. Germline V lookup: CDR1 DFQATT, CDR2 SNEGSKA (reference sequence). The CDR3 spans 15 residues. DNA of the CDR3: TGCAGTGTCTCGGGTAGCGGGGATGACACCGGGGAGCTGTTTTTT. The encoded protein is CSVSGSGDDTGELFF.

V and J are TRBV28 and TRBJ1-1; weak D call: TRBD1 (5 bases). There are 13 residues in the CDR3. V gave up 2 bases and J gave up 5 bases, with 9 bases separating them. CDR1 is MDHEN and CDR2 is SYDVKM in the germline V gene. As DNA, the CDR3 is TGTGCCAGCAGTTTAAAGGGGTGGACTGAAGCTTTCTTT. This gives the protein CASSLKGWTEAFF.

This clone was seen more than once but under ten times. V is TRBV20-1 and J is TRBJ1-5; no reliable D call. Germline loops: CDR1 DFQATT, CDR2 SNEGSKA (reference sequence). The V gene lost 1 base and the J gene lost 16 bases, with 26 bases spanning the gap. This CDR3 spans 15 amino acids. CDR3 DNA sequence: TGCAGTGCTAGAGCCGTCTCCCTGGGCAATCAGCCCCCACATTTT. Translated: CSARAVSLGNQPPHF.

The chain is built from TRBV5-4 and TRBJ2-1; TRBD2 matches at 11 bases. CDR3 length equals 15 residues. The trim removed 3 bases at V and 6 bases at J, leaving 5 bases unmatched. Germline V lookup: CDR1 SGHNT, CDR2 YYREEE (reference sequence). This CDR3 reads CASSSLAGGLNEQFF. The CDR3 nucleotides read TGTGCCAGCAGCTCTCTAGCGGGGGGCCTCAATGAGCAGTTCTTC.

The gene calls are TRBV6-5 and TRBJ2-7; D may be TRBD1 or TRBD2 (5 bases each). Germline assignment: CDR1 MNHEY and CDR2 SVGAGI. V was cut by 2 bases and J by 3 bases, with 20 bases left in between. The CDR3 spans 17 residues. CDR3 loop: CASSYNVAFGTVYEQYF. CDR3 DNA: TGTGCCAGCAGTTACAATGTGGCCTTCGGGACCGTCTACGAGCAGTACTTC.

V gene TRBV11-2 combines with J gene TRBJ2-7; perhaps D is TRBD1 or TRBD2 (6 bases each). Germline V gene sequence: CDR1 SGHAT, CDR2 FQNNGV. With 5 bases removed from V and 5 bases from J, the gap between germline ends came to 22 bases. This CDR3 comprises 16 residues. CDR3 coding DNA: TGTGCCAGCAGCCCCAGGGGAGGCAGGGTTCTCGACGAGCAGTACTTC. It codes for CASSPRGGRVLDEQYF.

This clone was observed a few times. The chain has TRBV10-2 and TRBJ1-2, with D possibly matching TRBD1 (6 bases). The germline CDR1 and CDR2 sequences are WSHSY and SAAADI. Trimming took off 8 bases at V and 3 bases at J, with 13 bases between the two ends. The CDR3 extends over 13 amino acids. CDR3 bases: TGCGCCAGCCGGGGCGGGGGCGACTATGGCTACACCTTC. Translated: CASRGGGDYGYTF.

The genes are TRBV6-5 and TRBJ1-2; a weak D match, TRBD1 (6 bases). This CDR3 region has 16 residues. The V end was cut by 0 bases, the J end by 5 bases, with 16 bases between. Germline-derived CDR1 and CDR2 are MNHEY and SVGAGI. CDR3 coding DNA: TGTGCCAGCAGTTACTCGAATAGGGGGGCAGTGTATGGCTACACCTTC. This gives the protein CASSYSNRGAVYGYTF.

A few counts support this clone. A junction end diverges from the germline sequence, so it may reflect a read error. The V call is TRBV12-3 or TRBV12-4, the J call TRBJ1-5; D remains unclear. The CDR3 runs 13 residues. CDR3 residues: CGSSRTSNQPQHF. The CDR3 DNA reads as TGCGGGTCCTCTCGGACGAGCAATCAGCCCCAGCATTTT.

The V and J genes are TRBV4-1 and TRBJ1-6, with unresolved D. CDR1 is MGHRA and CDR2 is YSYEKL in the germline V gene. CDR3 length equals 15 residues. Between the trimmed V and J ends, which lost 3 bases and 7 bases, there was a span of 13 bases. CDR3 sequence reads: CASSQLGISNSPLHF. In DNA, the CDR3 is TGCGCCAGCAGCCAGTTAGGGATTTCCAATTCACCCCTCCACTTT.

This clone was found a few times. This chain uses TRBV9 with TRBJ1-5; possibly TRBD1 for D (5 bases). The germline V gene encodes CDR1 SGDLS and CDR2 YYNGEE. Trimming left V 0 bases short and J 3 bases short, with 10 bases between. The CDR3 contains 15 residues. This chain's CDR3 is CASSVGGAHNQPQHF. CDR3 DNA: TGTGCCAGCAGCGTAGGAGGGGCCCACAATCAGCCCCAGCATTTT.

This clone was seen a handful of times. This rearrangement joins TRBV4-2 to TRBJ2-3, with D unresolved. Trimming removed 5 bases at V and 6 bases at J, with 6 bases between. The CDR3 consists of 11 residues. Germline V CDR1 and CDR2: LGHNA, YNFKEQ. The CDR3: CASSSADTQYF. The CDR3 DNA follows: TGTGCCAGCAGCTCTGCCGATACGCAGTATTTT.

There are a few counts of this clone. DNA of the CDR3: TGTGCCAGCAGTTTGAAGGGGGATGAAGCTTTCTTT. Protein product: CASSLKGDEAFF. The chain links TRBV12-3 or TRBV12-4 to TRBJ1-1; D possibly corresponds to TRBD1 (6 bases). This CDR3 has 12 amino acids. V was cut by 3 bases and J by 7 bases, with 9 bases left in between.

The chain links TRBV28 to TRBJ1-2, with 7 bases identical to TRBD1. V lost 4 bases to trimming and J lost 4 bases; unmatched junction nucleotides: 18. CDR3 length: 18 amino acids. The germline V gene encodes CDR1 MDHEN and CDR2 SYDVKM. For the CDR3, the DNA is TGTGCCAGCAGTTACTCTACCCAGTACAGGGGAGCAAGCTATGGCTACACCTTC. Protein sequence: CASSYSTQYRGASYGYTF.

This clone showed up just a few times. V is TRBV6-2 or TRBV6-3 and J is TRBJ1-1, with 7 bases identical to TRBD1. The V segment lost 1 base and the J segment 4 bases; nucleotides outside the gene matches: 0. CDR1 and CDR2 (germline): MNHEY, SVGEGT. The length of the CDR3 is 13 residues. The DNA of the CDR3 is TGTGCCAGCAGTTACTACAGGGGCACTGAAGCTTTCTTT. Translating gives CASSYYRGTEAFF.

This chain uses TRBV7-2 with TRBJ2-7; D gene ambiguous. V lost 5 bases and J lost 3, with 11 bases in between. The V gene's germline CDR1 is SGHTA and CDR2 FQGNSA. The CDR3 loop spans 13 amino acids. This chain's CDR3 is CASSRIRDYEQYF. The CDR3 region has the DNA TGTGCCAGCAGCCGAATTAGGGACTACGAGCAGTACTTC.

V is TRBV20-1 and J is TRBJ2-3; 13 bases are shared with TRBD2. Germline values: CDR1 DFQATT, CDR2 SNEGSKA (reference sequence). Trimming cost V 8 bases and J 4 bases; bases outside gene matches: 3. There are 13 residues in the CDR3. The CDR3 here is CSSLAGGPDTQYF. The CDR3 bases are TGCAGTTCACTAGCGGGAGGGCCAGATACGCAGTATTTT.

V usage is TRBV5-1 and J usage is TRBJ1-1; D is unresolved. The length of the CDR3 is 14 residues. CDR1 and CDR2 (germline): SGHRS, YFSETQ. V shed 2 bases and J shed 3 bases, with 11 bases lying between them. The CDR3: CASSFVGKDTEAFF. As DNA, the CDR3 is TGCGCCAGCAGCTTTGTCGGGAAGGACACTGAAGCTTTCTTT.

The chain links TRBV19 to TRBJ1-3, with D unresolved. V was clipped by 0 bases and J by 0 bases, with 12 bases between them. Germline assignment: CDR1 LNHDA and CDR2 SQIVND (reference sequence). The CDR3 is 17 residues long. The CDR3 protein is CASSIDNRADSGNTIYF. The CDR3 DNA reads TGTGCCAGTAGTATAGATAATAGGGCAGACTCTGGAAACACCATATATTTT.